One sample yielded the 14 T cell receptor beta chains listed below, sequenced in a study of Graves' ophthalmopathy and Graves' hyperthyroidism. RNA transcripts served as template for amplifying TCR beta CDR3 sequences. An opening RT-PCR round employed HTBI primers and preceded a second-round multiplex PCR. TCRdb re-derived calls from the multiplex PCR reads in MiXCR, one entry per CDR3 protein. Altogether approximately 210,000 distinct CDR3 sequences are present, over 25% being singletons, with the ten largest covering 9.1%. Sequencing used peripheral blood. Source of these receptors: a man aged 50 to 60 with Graves' ophthalmopathy.

This clonotype was seen repeatedly, ten times or more. The CDR3 bases are TGCGCCAGCAGCCAACAAGGGGGCAGGACCTACGAGCAGTACTTC. It encodes CASSQQGGRTYEQYF. The chain couples TRBV4-3 to TRBJ2-7, with 7 nucleotides matching TRBD1. CDR1 and CDR2 (germline): LGHNA, YSLEER. This CDR3 comprises 15 residues. Germline trimming cut 2 bases from V and 2 bases from J; bases unmatched to any gene: 6.

The chain has TRBV7-2 and TRBJ2-5; D remains ambiguous. The CDR3 extends over 14 amino acids. V lost 0 bases to trimming and J lost 7 bases, with 12 bases between them. Germline V lookup: CDR1 SGHTA, CDR2 FQGNSA. The CDR3 sequence is CASSLALDPRTQYF. The CDR3 region has the DNA TGTGCCAGCAGCTTAGCGCTTGATCCGAGGACCCAGTACTTC. Full variable domain (missing parts from reference TRBV7-2 and TRBJ2-5): GAGVSQSPSNKVTEKGKDVELRCDPISGHTALYWYRQSLGQGLEFLIYFQGNSAPDKSGLPSDRFSAERTGGSVSTLTIQRTQQEDSAVYLCASSLALDPRTQYFGPGTRLLVL.

This clonotype occurred many times. CDR3 DNA sequence: TGCAGCGTTGAATGGGCCCACTACACCTTC. Amino acids: CSVEWAHYTF. The gene calls are TRBV29-1 and TRBJ1-2, with no clear D. This CDR3 contains 10 residues. V was trimmed by 2 bases and J by 10 bases, leaving 8 bases between them. CDR1 and CDR2 from the germline V gene are SQVTM and ANQGSEA.

This chain joins TRBV25-1 and TRBJ2-7; 9 nucleotides agree with TRBD2. Per germline, CDR1 MGHDK and CDR2 SYGVNS. J was trimmed by 6 bases and V by 6 bases; bases with no gene match: 9. The CDR3 spans 14 residues. CDR3 DNA sequence: TGTGCCAGCAGGGTTAGCGGGAGCTTTTCCGAGCAGTACTTC. Protein product: CASRVSGSFSEQYF.

J is TRBJ1-1 and V is TRBV30, with 7 positions matching TRBD1. CDR1 is GTSNPN and CDR2 is SVGIG in the germline V gene (reference sequence). The CDR3 has 13 residues. V shed 3 bases and J 3 bases; nucleotides not matched to a gene: 4. Here the CDR3 reads CAWRPGGYTEAFF. The CDR3 DNA sequence: TGTGCCTGGAGGCCAGGGGGGTACACTGAAGCTTTCTTT.

This clonotype appeared many times. This chain joins TRBV11-2 and TRBJ2-7; a weak D match, TRBD1 (6 bases). The V gene's germline CDR1 is SGHAT and CDR2 FQNNGV. Trimming shortened V by 2 bases and J by 4 bases, and 9 bases separated the two germline ends. The length of the CDR3 is 13 residues. CDR3 bases: TGTGCCAGCAGCTTAAGGGGACAATACGAGCAGTACTTC. As protein: CASSLRGQYEQYF.

This clonotype was counted ten times or more. The genes are TRBV28 and TRBJ2-7; TRBD2 is a possible D gene (7 bases). This CDR3 comprises 10 residues. With 8 bases removed from V and 9 bases from J, the gap between germline ends came to 11 bases. Germline V lookup: CDR1 MDHEN, CDR2 SYDVKM. Here the CDR3 DNA reads TGTGCCAGCGGCGCGGGGGCGCAGTACTTC. Amino acids: CASGAGAQYF.

This clonotype was detected ten times or more. This chain joins TRBV27 and TRBJ2-7, with a possible D match to TRBD2 (5 bases). The CDR3 has 15 residues. The germline V gene encodes CDR1 MNHEY and CDR2 SMNVEV (reference sequence). Trimming removed 6 bases at V and 6 bases at J, with 21 bases between. The CDR3 DNA sequence: TGTGCCAGCAGATCAGGAGGTATTACAAACTGCGAGCAGTACTTC. Residues: CASRSGGITNCEQYF.

This clonotype was detected many times. The chain is built from TRBV19 and TRBJ2-4, with 8 bases that match TRBD1. The CDR3 is made up of 15 amino acids. Germline-derived CDR1 and CDR2 are LNHDA and SQIVND (reference sequence). J lost 8 bases, V lost 7 bases, and 13 bases had no gene match. The CDR3 reads CASTPNRGWAHIQYF. The CDR3, as DNA: TGTGCCAGTACCCCGAACAGGGGGTGGGCTCACATTCAGTACTTC.

The chain carries TRBV15 and TRBJ1-6; no clear D gene. This CDR3 has 15 residues. CDR1 and CDR2 (germline): LNHNV, YYDKDF (reference sequence). V was cut by 3 bases and J by 7 bases, with 13 bases left in between. As DNA, the CDR3 is TGTGCCACCAGCAGCGAGGTGTACACGAATTCACCCCTCCACTTT. Amino acids: CATSSEVYTNSPLHF.

The table lists this clonotype with many counts. The rearrangement uses TRBV28 and TRBJ2-6; TRBD1 might be the D (6 bases). The CDR3 loop spans 17 amino acids. Germline assignment: CDR1 MDHEN and CDR2 SYDVKM. Trimming cost V 7 bases and J 1 base, with 17 bases left between them. CDR3 bases: TGTGCCAGCATACAGGGCGGTACGCAGTCTGGGGCCAACGTCCTGACTTTC. Amino acids: CASIQGGTQSGANVLTF.

At least ten counts were recorded for this clonotype. The J gene is TRBJ2-7, the V gene TRBV29-1; the D is unclear. The CDR3 consists of 12 residues. CDR1 SQVTM and CDR2 ANQGSEA come from the germline V gene. Trimming pared 6 bases from V and 2 bases from J, leaving 11 bases between. Here the CDR3 DNA reads TGCAGCGTGAGAGACACCCCCTACGAGCAGTACTTC. Protein: CSVRDTPYEQYF.

This clonotype was counted at least ten times. The chain carries TRBV15 and TRBJ1-2, with D possibly matching TRBD1 (5 bases). The V end lost 0 bases, the J end lost 8 bases, and 16 bases lay between the germline ends. Germline V gives CDR1 LNHNV, CDR2 YYDKDF (reference sequence). This CDR3 is built from 15 residues. CDR3 bases: TGTGCCACCAGCAGAGATCTAGATGGGGCGAGAGGCTACACCTTC. It is translated as CATSRDLDGARGYTF.

This clonotype was recorded at least ten times. The chain combines TRBV3-1 with TRBJ2-4, with 8 bases lining up with TRBD2. Trimming took 8 bases from V and 8 from J; bases not matched to a gene: 8. Germline V gene lookup returns CDR1 LGHDT and CDR2 YNNKEL (reference sequence). This CDR3 is 13 amino acids long. For the CDR3, the DNA is TGTGCCAGCTCCCCCGGGGGGGGGTACATTCAGTACTTC. Protein: CASSPGGGYIQYF.